This is a list of T cell receptor beta chains from one sample in a study of shared clonotypes between healthy human individuals. Sequencing used immunoSEQ multiplex PCR; TCRdb keeps in-frame clones, though not all of them. The table lists around 500,000 clones, roughly 80% of them singletons, with 9.5% to 15% in the top ten. The sequenced material came from PBMCs. The receptors originated from a middle-aged woman in good health. Some clones in this sample may be carry-over from other donors' samples. Each CDR3 is given without its conserved first and last residue. Fields, in order: CDR3 length, V gene, J gene, CDR3 protein.

>12|TRBV4-3|TRBJ2-1
ASSQDPVWGEQF
>12|TRBV7-3|TRBJ1-3
ASSPDVAGNTIY
>13|TRBV7-7|TRBJ2-3
ASSPAGGPTDTQY
>13|TRBV6-5|TRBJ2-1
ASSYGRASYNEQF
>14|TRBV5-4|TRBJ2-3
ASSLGTVRLSNTQY
>13|TRBV7-9|TRBJ2-7
ASNTGTSGFYEQY
>11|TRBV18|TRBJ1-1
ASSREENTEAF
>12|TRBV5-4|TRBJ2-7
ASNVQGAPYEQY
>11|TRBV6-4|TRBJ1-2
ASSVGPSGGYT
>12|TRBV4-1|TRBJ1-2
ASSQDTDLIFYT
>13|TRBV9|TRBJ2-7
ASSVTAGKGYEQY
>14|TRBV27|TRBJ2-3
ASPSPPAGAVDTQY
>12|TRBV10-2|TRBJ1-2
ASSDVWAGDGYT
>12|TRBV28|TRBJ1-1
ASSLPGPIPVAF
>13|TRBV27|TRBJ2-3
ASRGTRAGTDTQY
>13|TRBV9|TRBJ2-3
ASSVGQDPTDTQY
>14|TRBV7-8|TRBJ2-7
ASSLLGQGAPYEQY
>11|TRBV29-1|TRBJ1-2
SVEETGDGGYT
>12|TRBV27|TRBJ2-7
ASSLGTAAWEQY
>17|TRBV29-1|TRBJ2-6
SVDIGTGGSSSGANVLT
>12|TRBV29-1|TRBJ2-1
SVEDPGRGGEQF
>15|TRBV15|TRBJ1-5
ATSRGFQDRDLRPQH
>13|TRBV19|TRBJ2-5
ASSIGLAGWETQY
>8|TRBV18|TRBJ2-2
ASRARELF
>11|TRBV7-9|TRBJ2-3
ASIGLAGDTQY
>16|TRBV5-1|TRBJ2-1
ASSLALGAGDAYNEQF
>10|TRBV10-3|TRBJ2-1
AISEQAPAEF
>16|TRBV29-1|TRBJ1-4
SVVGRQGASPPAEKLF
>13|TRBV18|TRBJ2-1
ASSEGQGWYNEQF
>11|TRBV25-1|TRBJ2-7
ASSEFGSYEQY
>11|TRBV5-1|TRBJ1-2
ASSLGTGYGYT
>10|TRBV5-1|TRBJ2-1
ASSRQVGEQF
>13|TRBV7-3|TRBJ2-5
ASSPASGSQETQY
>11|TRBV27|TRBJ2-1
ASSLQARNEQF
>13|TRBV11-2|TRBJ2-3
ASSLAGLSTDTQY
>13|TRBV27|TRBJ1-2
ASRDRERANYGYT
>14|TRBV5-6|TRBJ2-7
ASSLDGSGASYEQY
>15|TRBV5-1|TRBJ2-5
ASSQGTGGIVLETQY
>11|TRBV4-2|TRBJ2-7
ASSQDEIREQY
>10|TRBV6-6|TRBJ1-1
ASNQMNTEAF
>12|TRBV19|TRBJ2-7
ASSIGQGSYEQY
>14|TRBV29-1|TRBJ2-5
GVTVTGGQRWEEQY
>11|TRBV28|TRBJ2-1
ASRPDGVDEQF
>15|TRBV9|TRBJ2-7
ASSVGGRDPSSYEQY
>12|TRBV4-1|TRBJ1-1
ASSSGLLNTEAF
>12|TRBV7-2|TRBJ1-2
ASSRDIANYGYT
>12|TRBV7-3|TRBJ2-2
ASSLQSGTGELF
>9|TRBV30|TRBJ1-2
AWSDEGVYT
>13|TRBV28|TRBJ2-2
ASSYRHKNTGELF
>12|TRBV29-1|TRBJ2-7
SVNSGLAPYEQY
>16|TRBV10-2|TRBJ2-2
ASTQLGLAGAGTGELF
>12|TRBV5-1|TRBJ2-2
ASSLGTNTGELF
>11|TRBV19|TRBJ2-5
ASSIEGLETQY
>13|TRBV28|TRBJ2-5
ASNSQGQGRETQY
>13|TRBV5-4|TRBJ2-1
ASSPTSGSPNEQF
>14|TRBV10-3|TRBJ2-1
ATRPRLAGGSNEQF
>14|TRBV30|TRBJ2-5
AWKTVHLAAKETQY
>12|TRBV11-2|TRBJ2-3
ASTLARPTDTQY
>11|TRBV7-9|TRBJ2-7
ASSLGVGYEQY